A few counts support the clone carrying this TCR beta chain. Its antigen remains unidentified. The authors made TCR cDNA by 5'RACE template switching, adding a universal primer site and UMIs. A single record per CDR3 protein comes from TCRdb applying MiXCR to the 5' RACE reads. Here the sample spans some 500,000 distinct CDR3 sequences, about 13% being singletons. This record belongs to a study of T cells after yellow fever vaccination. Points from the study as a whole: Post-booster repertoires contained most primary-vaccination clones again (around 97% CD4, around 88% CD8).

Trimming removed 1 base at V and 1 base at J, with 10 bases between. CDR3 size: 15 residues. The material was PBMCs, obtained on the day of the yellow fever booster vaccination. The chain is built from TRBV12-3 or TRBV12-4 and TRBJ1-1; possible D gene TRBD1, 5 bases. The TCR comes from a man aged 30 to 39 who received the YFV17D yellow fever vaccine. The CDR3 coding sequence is TGTGCCAGCAGTTTAGGGGGCGGGAGGAACACTGAAGCTTTCTTT. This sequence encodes CASSLGGGRNTEAFF.